Described below is a single T cell receptor beta chain sequence and its context. This clonotype came up many times. Its antigen is not yet known. One base away there is no much larger clone; base qualities are not given. V loses 5 bases, J loses 9 bases, and the germline ends lie 14 bases apart. The CDR3 measures 13 amino acids from cysteine to phenylalanine. The sequence is cut down to CDR3 DNA, 39 bases in frame from base 1. The CDR1 and CDR2 encoded by the germline V gene (reference sequence) are MNHEY and SMNVEV. The TCR beta CDR3 region was amplified from genomic DNA by two rounds of multiplex PCR. The first PCR round used primers specific to each TRBV and TRBJ gene, and the primer sequences were filed in Chinese patent CN105087789A. Universal primers were used in the second round of PCR. The Roche High Pure PCR Template Preparation Kit was used to extract genomic DNA from frozen PBMCs. The libraries underwent paired-end sequencing with 151 bp reads on an Illumina HiSeq 3000. Per the original workflow: CutAdapt was used to remove raw reads lacking the multiplex PCR primer sequences. High-quality paired reads were merged into contigs with PEAR. By alignment to reference sequences, MiXCR assigned TRB V, D and J gene segments to each contig. To remove sequencing errors, CDR3 sequences were clustered according to base quality and sequence similarity. Shannon entropy normalized by the natural log of productive TCR sequence number was used as the measure of diversity. To get clonality, Shannon entropy was divided by the natural log of the number of unique clonotypes, and that result was subtracted from one. Using the Youden index from ROC curves, the researchers picked the repertoire-metric cut-offs for progression-free survival, and all analyses were carried out in R 3.5.3. In TCRdb, the public reads were trimmed at Q25 with fastp and aligned with MiXCR, with productive beta chains retained. Rows merge per CDR3 protein into single entries with the most common DNA and genes. The V and J calls follow TCRdb's processing rather than the paper's. A total of approximately 51,000 distinct CDR3 sequences appear in this sample, roughly 35% of them only once. Roughly 10% of the sample goes to the ten largest clones.

These data come from a study of prognosis after radiotherapy for stage I lung cancer (dated by TCRdb to 2020 to 2022). Regarding the complete study: Between April 2018 and early 2019, under 20 stage I NSCLC patients were enrolled in Nanjing, China. For each of the roughly 19 patients, one blood sample was taken before SBRT and one after, so the study sequenced some 38 samples in total. The study profiled peripheral blood TCR beta repertoires from stage I NSCLC patients before and after stereotactic body radiotherapy and related them to distant failure. After SBRT, distant metastases developed in about 20% of the 19 patients at a median of around 7 months, while the remaining 15 patients had no significant progression. SBRT was delivered in 3 to 5 fractions with a biologically effective dose of at least 100 Gy, and image-guided IMRT or VMAT was used for delivery. Ages in the cohort of about a dozen men and a handful of women ranged from roughly 50 to 85 years, with a median of 74. Stage I lung tumors that were newly diagnosed and primary were found in approximately 15 patients, while a few patients had oligometastatic NSCLC after surgical resection of the primary tumor. Concurrent therapy was not administered to any patient alongside SBRT. Squamous cell carcinoma histology was identified in six to eight patients, and adenocarcinoma histology was identified in under 15 patients. Every patient was deemed medically inoperable, roughly eleven because of comorbidities and more than 5 because they refused surgery. Broad study findings and their caveats: Post-SBRT Shannon entropy and its change from baseline were lower in patients who developed distant metastases; baseline Shannon entropy was not associated with metastases. All reported P values were unadjusted for multiple comparisons. TRBV and TRBJ usage frequencies reportedly differed by metastasis status, in two V genes at baseline and in some 10 V and two J genes after SBRT. The study was limited by the small cohort and short follow-up, and independent validation of the study findings is required. After SBRT, the number of unique TCR clones decreased (median approximately 10,000 before versus some 6,900 after; Wilcoxon paired P=0.011). Tumor specificity of expanded TCR clones was not determined.

A history of other malignancies or of prior chemotherapy or radiotherapy was absent in all patients, and node-negative disease was shown on CT and PET/CT in all patients. At each of two time points, around 6 milliliters of peripheral venous blood were collected into EDTA tubes. PBMCs were isolated by Ficoll-Paque Plus density-gradient centrifugation. Immediately after collection, samples were stored at -80 degrees C until analysis. This sample comprised PBMCs, obtained before or after stereotactic body radiation therapy (not recorded which). The sequence is built from TRBV27 and TRBJ2-4; D gene: possibly TRBD1, on 6 matching bases. This clonotype was obtained from a donor older than 45 with non-small cell lung cancer. DNA sequence: TGTGCCAGCAGTCTACAGACAGGCCGCATTCAGTACTTC. Translated, this is CASSLQTGRIQYF.